This T cell receptor beta chain was found in a study of post-analysis software for immune sequencing data. Looking at the study overall: The patients showed relapsing-remitting, secondary progressive and progressive-relapsing multiple sclerosis courses. General study points: Elevated frequency relative to controls characterized 4 or 5 TRBV segments in patients, TRBV5-6, TRBV5-1 and TRBV20-1 among them. Samples from one preparation batch, clustered by F measure, grouped strongly together. For normalized Chao1 diversity, multiple sclerosis patients scored significantly lower than controls did.

CDR1 is LNHDA and CDR2 is SQIVND in the germline V gene (reference sequence). V shed 6 bases and J 9 bases; nucleotides not matched to a gene: 11. The CDR3 length is 14 residues. Included in the TCR beta cDNA libraries were unique molecular identifiers. Input of about 0.95 to 11 million T cells yielded some 500,000 cDNA molecules. TCRdb redid the calling of the PCR reads with MiXCR, one entry per CDR3 protein. The sample has hundreds of thousands of distinct CDR3 sequences, approximately 59% seen once. This clonotype appeared a single time. Its target is not known. Source material: blood. The TCR originated in a girl aged 2 to 10 with multiple sclerosis. The chain uses TRBV19 and TRBJ2-1, with 7 nucleotides matching TRBD2. In DNA, the CDR3 is TGTGCCAGTAGCCTTCTAGCGGCGGGCGGTGAGCAGTTCTTC. This translates into CASSLLAAGGEQFF.